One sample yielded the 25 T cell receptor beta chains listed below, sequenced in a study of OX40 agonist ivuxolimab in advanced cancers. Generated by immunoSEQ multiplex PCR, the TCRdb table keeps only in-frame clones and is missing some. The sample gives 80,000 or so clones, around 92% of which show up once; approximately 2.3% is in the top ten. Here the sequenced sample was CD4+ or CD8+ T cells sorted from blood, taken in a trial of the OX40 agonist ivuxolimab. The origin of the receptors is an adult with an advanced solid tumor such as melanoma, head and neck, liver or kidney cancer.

DNA for the CDR3: TGTGCCAGCAGAGAGGGGACTAGCGGGGTTGTAAAGCAGTACTTC. This codes for CASREGTSGVVKQYF. The gene calls are TRBV6-5 and TRBJ2-7, with 13 bases identical to TRBD2. Per the germline V gene, CDR1 is MNHEY and CDR2 is SVGAGI. J lost 8 bases, V lost 6 bases, and 10 bases had no gene match. This CDR3 contains 15 residues.

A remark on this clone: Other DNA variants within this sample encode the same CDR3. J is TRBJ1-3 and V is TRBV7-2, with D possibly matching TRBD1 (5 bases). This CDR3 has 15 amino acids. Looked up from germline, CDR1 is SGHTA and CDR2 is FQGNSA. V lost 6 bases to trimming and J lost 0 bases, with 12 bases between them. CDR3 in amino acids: CASSPTGTSGNTIYF. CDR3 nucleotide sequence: TGTGCCAGCAGTCCAACTGGGACCTCTGGAAACACCATATATTTT.

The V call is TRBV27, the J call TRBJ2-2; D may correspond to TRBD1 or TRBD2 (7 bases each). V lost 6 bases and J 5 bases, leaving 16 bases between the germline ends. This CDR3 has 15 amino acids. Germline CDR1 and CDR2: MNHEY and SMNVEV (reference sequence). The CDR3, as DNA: TGTGCCAGCAGCGCGACAGGGAGGGTTACCGGGGAGCTGTTTTTT. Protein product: CASSATGRVTGELFF.

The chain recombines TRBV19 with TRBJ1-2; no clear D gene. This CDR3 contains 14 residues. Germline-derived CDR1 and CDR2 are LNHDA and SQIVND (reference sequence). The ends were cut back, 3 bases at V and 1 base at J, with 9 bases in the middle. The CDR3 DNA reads TGTGCCAGTAGTATCCCGGGAGTTAACTATGGCTACACCTTC. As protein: CASSIPGVNYGYTF.

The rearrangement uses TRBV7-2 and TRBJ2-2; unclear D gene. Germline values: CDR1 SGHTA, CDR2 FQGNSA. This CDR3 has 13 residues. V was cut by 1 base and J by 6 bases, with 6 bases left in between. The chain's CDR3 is CASSLDMPGELFF. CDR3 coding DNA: TGTGCCAGCAGCTTAGATATGCCCGGGGAGCTGTTTTTT. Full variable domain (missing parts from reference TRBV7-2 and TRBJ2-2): GAGVSQSPSNKVTEKGKDVELRCDPISGHTALYWYRQSLGQGLEFLIYFQGNSAPDKSGLPSDRFSAERTGGSVSTLTIQRTQQEDSAVYLCASSLDMPGELFFGEGSRLTVL.

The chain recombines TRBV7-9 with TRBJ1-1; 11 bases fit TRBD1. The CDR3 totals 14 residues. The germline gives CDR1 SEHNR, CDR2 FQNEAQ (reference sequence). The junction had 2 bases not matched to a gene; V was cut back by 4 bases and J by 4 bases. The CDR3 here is CASSWTGGGTEAFF. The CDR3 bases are TGTGCCAGCAGCTGGACAGGGGGCGGCACTGAAGCTTTCTTT.

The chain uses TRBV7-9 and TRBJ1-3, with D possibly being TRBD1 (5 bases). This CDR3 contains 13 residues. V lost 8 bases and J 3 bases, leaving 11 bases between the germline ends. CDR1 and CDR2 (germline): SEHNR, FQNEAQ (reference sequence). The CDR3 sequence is CASQGQVGNTIYF. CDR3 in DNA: TGTGCCAGCCAGGGCCAGGTTGGAAACACCATATATTTT.

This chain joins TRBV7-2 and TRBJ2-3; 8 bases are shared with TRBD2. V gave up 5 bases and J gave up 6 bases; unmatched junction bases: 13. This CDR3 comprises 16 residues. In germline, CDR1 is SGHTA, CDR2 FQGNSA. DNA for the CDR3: TGTGCCAGCAGCCCCCAGGGAAGCGGGAGCGTGGATACGCAGTATTTT. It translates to CASSPQGSGSVDTQYF.

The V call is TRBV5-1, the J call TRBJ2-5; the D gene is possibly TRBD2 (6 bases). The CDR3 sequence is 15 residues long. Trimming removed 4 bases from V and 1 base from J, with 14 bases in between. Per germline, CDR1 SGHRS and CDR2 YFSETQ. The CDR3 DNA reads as TGCGCCAGCAGCAAGGGCGGGACTCGCCAAGAGACCCAGTACTTC. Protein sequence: CASSKGGTRQETQYF.

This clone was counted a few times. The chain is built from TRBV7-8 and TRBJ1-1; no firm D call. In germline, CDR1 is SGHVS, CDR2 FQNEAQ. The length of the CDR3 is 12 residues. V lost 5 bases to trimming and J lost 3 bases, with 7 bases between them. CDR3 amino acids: CASSPDDTEAFF. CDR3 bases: TGTGCCAGCAGCCCCGACGACACTGAAGCTTTCTTT. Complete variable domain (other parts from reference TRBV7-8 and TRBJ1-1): GAGVSQSPRYKVAKRGQDVALRCDPISGHVSLFWYQQALGQGPEFLTYFQNEAQLDKSGLPSDRFFAERPEGSVSTLKIQRTQQEDSAVYLCASSPDDTEAFFGQGTRLTVV.

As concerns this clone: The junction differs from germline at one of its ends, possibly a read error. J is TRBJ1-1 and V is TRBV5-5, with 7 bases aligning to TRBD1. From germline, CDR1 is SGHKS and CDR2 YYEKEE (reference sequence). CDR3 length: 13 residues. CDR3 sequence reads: CASRSGQAAKDLF. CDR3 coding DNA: TGTGCCAGCAGGTCAGGACAGGCCGCGAAGGATCTCTTT.

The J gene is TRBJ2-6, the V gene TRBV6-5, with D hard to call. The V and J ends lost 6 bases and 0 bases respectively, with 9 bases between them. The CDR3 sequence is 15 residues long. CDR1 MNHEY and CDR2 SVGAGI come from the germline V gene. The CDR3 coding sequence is TGTGCCAGCAGGCCCCCTAGCTCTGGGGCCAACGTCCTGACTTTC. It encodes CASRPPSSGANVLTF.

The CDR3 sequence: CASSQDAGTRSNEQFF. The CDR3 DNA follows: TGTGCCAGCAGCCAAGATGCCGGGACTAGGTCAAATGAGCAGTTCTTC. The chain is built from TRBV4-2 and TRBJ2-1; 8 bases match TRBD2. Losses at the gene ends were 0 bases for V and 7 bases for J; bases not matched to a gene: 8. The CDR3 spans 16 residues. The germline gives CDR1 LGHNA, CDR2 YNFKEQ.

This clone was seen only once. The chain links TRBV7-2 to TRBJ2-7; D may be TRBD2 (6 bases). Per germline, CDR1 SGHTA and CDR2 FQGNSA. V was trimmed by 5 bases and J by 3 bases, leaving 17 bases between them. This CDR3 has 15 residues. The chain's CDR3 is CASSPSGRESYEQYF. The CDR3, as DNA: TGTGCCAGCAGCCCCTCCGGACGGGAGAGCTACGAGCAGTACTTC.

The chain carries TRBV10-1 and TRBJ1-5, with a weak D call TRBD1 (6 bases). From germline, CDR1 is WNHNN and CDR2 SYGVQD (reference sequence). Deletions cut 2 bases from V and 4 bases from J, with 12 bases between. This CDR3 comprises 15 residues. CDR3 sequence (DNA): TGCGCCAGCAGTGAGGGGGGGCGAGGGAATCAGCCCCAGCATTTT. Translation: CASSEGGRGNQPQHF.

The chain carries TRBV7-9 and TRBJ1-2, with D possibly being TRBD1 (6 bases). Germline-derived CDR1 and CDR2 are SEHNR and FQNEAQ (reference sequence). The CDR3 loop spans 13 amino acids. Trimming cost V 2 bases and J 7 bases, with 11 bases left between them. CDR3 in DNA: TGTGCCAGCAGCTTACAGACAGGAACTGGCTACACCTTC. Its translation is CASSLQTGTGYTF.

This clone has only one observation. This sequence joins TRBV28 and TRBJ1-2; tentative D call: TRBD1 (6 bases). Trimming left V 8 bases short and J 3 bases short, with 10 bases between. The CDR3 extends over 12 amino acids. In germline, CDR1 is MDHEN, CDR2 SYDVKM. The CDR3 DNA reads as TGTGCCAGCCACAGGGACGACTATGGCTACACCTTC. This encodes CASHRDDYGYTF.

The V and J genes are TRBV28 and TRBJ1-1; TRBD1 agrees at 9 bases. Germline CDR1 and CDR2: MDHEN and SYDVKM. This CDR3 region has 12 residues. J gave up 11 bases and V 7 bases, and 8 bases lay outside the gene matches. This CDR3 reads CASTQGATSAFF. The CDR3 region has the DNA TGTGCCAGCACACAGGGGGCGACGTCGGCTTTCTTT.

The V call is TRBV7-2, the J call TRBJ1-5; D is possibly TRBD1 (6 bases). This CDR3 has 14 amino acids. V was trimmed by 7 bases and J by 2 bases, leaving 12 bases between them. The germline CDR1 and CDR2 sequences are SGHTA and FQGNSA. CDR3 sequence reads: CASTLRGGNQPQHF. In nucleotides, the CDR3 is TGTGCCAGCACCCTCAGGGGAGGCAATCAGCCCCAGCATTTT. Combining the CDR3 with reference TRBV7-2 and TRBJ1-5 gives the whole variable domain GAGVSQSPSNKVTEKGKDVELRCDPISGHTALYWYRQSLGQGLEFLIYFQGNSAPDKSGLPSDRFSAERTGGSVSTLTIQRTQQEDSAVYLCASTLRGGNQPQHFGDGTRLSIL.

The DNA of the CDR3 is TGTGCCACTCGGGACAATAGCAATCAGCCCCAGCATTTT. It encodes CATRDNSNQPQHF. The gene calls are TRBV6-5 and TRBJ1-5; the D gene is possibly TRBD1 (6 bases). Trimming took off 10 bases at V and 0 bases at J, with 10 bases between the two ends. The CDR3 totals 13 residues. Per the germline V gene, CDR1 is MNHEY and CDR2 is SVGAGI.

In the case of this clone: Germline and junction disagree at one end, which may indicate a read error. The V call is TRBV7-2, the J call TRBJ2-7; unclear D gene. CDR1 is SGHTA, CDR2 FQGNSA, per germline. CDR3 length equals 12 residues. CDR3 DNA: TGTGCCAGCCTTCCCTCCCCTGGCAGGCTTCATTTC. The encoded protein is CASLPSPGRLHF.

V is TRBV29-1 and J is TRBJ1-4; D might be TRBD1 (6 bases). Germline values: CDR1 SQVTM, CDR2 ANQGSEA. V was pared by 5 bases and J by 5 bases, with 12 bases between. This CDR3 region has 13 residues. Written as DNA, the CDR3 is TGCAGCGTTAAGGGGCAGGGGAATGAAAAACTGTTTTTT. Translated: CSVKGQGNEKLFF.

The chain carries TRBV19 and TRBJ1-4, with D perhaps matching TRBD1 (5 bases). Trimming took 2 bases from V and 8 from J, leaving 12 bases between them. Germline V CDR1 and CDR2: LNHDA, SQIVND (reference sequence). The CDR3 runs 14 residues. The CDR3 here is CASSINPGPEKLFF. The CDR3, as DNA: TGTGCCAGTAGTATAAATCCAGGGCCCGAAAAACTGTTTTTT.

The CDR3 spells CASIQGGGYGYTF. CDR3 nucleotides: TGTGCCAGCATCCAGGGCGGGGGCTATGGCTACACCTTC. The chain uses TRBV28 and TRBJ1-2, with TRBD1 as a possible D gene (5 bases). V was pared by 7 bases and J by 4 bases, with 13 bases between. Germline CDR1 reads MDHEN; CDR2 reads SYDVKM. The CDR3 has 13 residues.

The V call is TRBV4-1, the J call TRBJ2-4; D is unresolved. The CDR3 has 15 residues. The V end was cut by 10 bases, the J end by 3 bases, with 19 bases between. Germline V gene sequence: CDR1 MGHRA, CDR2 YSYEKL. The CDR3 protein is CATRFDLVGKNIQYF. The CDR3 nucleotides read TGCGCCACCAGATTCGACCTCGTTGGCAAAAACATTCAGTACTTC.